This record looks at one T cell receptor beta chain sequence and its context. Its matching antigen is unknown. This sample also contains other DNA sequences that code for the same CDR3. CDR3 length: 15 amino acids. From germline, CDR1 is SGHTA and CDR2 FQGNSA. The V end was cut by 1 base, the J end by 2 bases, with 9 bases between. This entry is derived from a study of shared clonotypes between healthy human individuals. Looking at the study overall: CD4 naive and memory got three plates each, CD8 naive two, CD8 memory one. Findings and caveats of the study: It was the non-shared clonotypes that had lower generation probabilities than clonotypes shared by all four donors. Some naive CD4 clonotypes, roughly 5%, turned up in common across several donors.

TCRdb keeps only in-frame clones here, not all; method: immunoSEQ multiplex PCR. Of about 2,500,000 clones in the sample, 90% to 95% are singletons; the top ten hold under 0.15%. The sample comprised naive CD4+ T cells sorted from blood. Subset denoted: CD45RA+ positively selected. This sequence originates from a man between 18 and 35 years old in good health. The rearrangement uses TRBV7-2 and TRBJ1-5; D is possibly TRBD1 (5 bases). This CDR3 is CASSLDGRGNQPQHF. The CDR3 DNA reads TGTGCCAGCAGCTTAGACGGCAGGGGCAATCAGCCCCAGCATTTT.